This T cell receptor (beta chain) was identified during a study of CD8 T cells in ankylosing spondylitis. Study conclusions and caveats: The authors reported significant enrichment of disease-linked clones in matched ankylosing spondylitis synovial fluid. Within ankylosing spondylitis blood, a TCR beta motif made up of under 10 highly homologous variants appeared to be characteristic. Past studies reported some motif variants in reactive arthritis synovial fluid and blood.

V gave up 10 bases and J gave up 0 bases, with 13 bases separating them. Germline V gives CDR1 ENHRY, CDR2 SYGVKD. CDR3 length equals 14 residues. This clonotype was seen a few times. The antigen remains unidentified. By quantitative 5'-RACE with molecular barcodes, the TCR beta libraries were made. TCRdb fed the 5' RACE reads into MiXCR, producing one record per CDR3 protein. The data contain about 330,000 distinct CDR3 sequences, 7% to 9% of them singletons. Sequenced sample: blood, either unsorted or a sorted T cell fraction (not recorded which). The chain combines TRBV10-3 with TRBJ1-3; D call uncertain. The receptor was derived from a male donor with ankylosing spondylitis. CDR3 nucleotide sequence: TGTGCCACACGACCTTGGGGCTCTGGAAACACCATATATTTT. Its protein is CATRPWGSGNTIYF.